This T cell receptor beta chain was captured in a study of T cell responses to AZD1222 COVID-19 vaccine. TCRdb's copy holds only in-frame clones and misses some; the assay was immunoSEQ multiplex PCR. The sample carries about 73,000 clones, roughly 89% recorded once. Looked up from germline, CDR1 is LNHDA and CDR2 is SQIVND (reference sequence). Losses at the gene ends were 7 bases for V and 5 bases for J; bases not matched to a gene: 10. This CDR3 region has 15 residues. Source: peripheral blood, taken 28 days after the second AZD1222 dose. The receptor was isolated from an adult who received the AZD1222 COVID-19 vaccine. This sequence joins TRBV19 and TRBJ2-7; 11 positions match TRBD1. The CDR3, as DNA: TGTGCCAGTACTCTTACCGGGACAGGGGGGAACGAGCAGTACTTC. This codes for CASTLTGTGGNEQYF.